This is a list of T cell receptor beta chains from one sample in a study of T cells after yellow fever vaccination. TCRdb re-derived calls from the 5' RACE reads in MiXCR, one entry per CDR3 protein. The sample has about 340,000 distinct CDR3 sequences; 12% are singletons. Material: CD4+ T cells sorted from PBMCs, obtained 15 days after the yellow fever booster vaccination. Receptors were obtained from a young man who received the YFV17D yellow fever vaccine. Both conserved end residues are part of each CDR3. The D gene is left open where the match is weak. Rows give clone size only sometimes, using once, few, many, or a class for an expanded clone.

size: -; D: -; J: TRBJ2-1; V: TRBV24-1; DNA: TGTGCCACCAGTGATTTGAACAGGGTTGATGAGCAGTTCTTC; CDR3: CATSDLNRVDEQFF
size: few; D: TRBD2; J: TRBJ2-6; V: TRBV12-3/TRBV12-4; DNA: TGTGCCAGCGGACAAGTTCACGGAGTCCGGACTAGCGCGACACCAGGGGCCAACGTCCTGACTTTC; CDR3: CASGQVHGVRTSATPGANVLTF
size: few; D: TRBD1; J: TRBJ1-3; V: TRBV3-1; DNA: TGTGCCAGCAGCGTTCAGACAGGGGAGAACACCATATATTTT; CDR3: CASSVQTGENTIYF
size: few; D: -; J: TRBJ2-6; V: TRBV7-9; DNA: TGTGCCAGCAGCTTAGGATCGGGGTCTGGGGCCAACGTCCTGACTTTC; CDR3: CASSLGSGSGANVLTF
size: many; D: -; J: TRBJ2-3; V: TRBV5-1; DNA: TGCGCCAGCAGCTTGGGGACTTCACGCACAGATACGCAGTATTTT; CDR3: CASSLGTSRTDTQYF
size: -; D: -; J: TRBJ2-5; V: TRBV10-3; DNA: TGTGCCATCAGTGTGGCAGGGAAACAAGAGACCCAGTACTTC; CDR3: CAISVAGKQETQYF
size: few; D: -; J: TRBJ2-1; V: TRBV28; DNA: TGTGCCAGCAGTTGGACCGCCTCCGATGAGCAGTTCTTC; CDR3: CASSWTASDEQFF
size: many; D: -; J: TRBJ2-1; V: TRBV6-2/TRBV6-3; DNA: TGTGCCAGCAGGGTTAAGACCCCTAGGTCCCCCTACAATGAGCAGTTCTTC; CDR3: CASRVKTPRSPYNEQFF
size: -; D: -; J: TRBJ2-7; V: TRBV3-1; DNA: TGTGCCAGCAGCCAGTTCGGGGCAGGATCCTACGAGCAGTACTTC; CDR3: CASSQFGAGSYEQYF
size: few; D: -; J: TRBJ2-2; V: TRBV25-1; DNA: TGTGCCAGCAGTGGTCGGAGGGCTTGGGAGCTGTTTTTT; CDR3: CASSGRRAWELFF
size: few; D: TRBD1; J: TRBJ2-1; V: TRBV5-1; DNA: TGCGCCAGCAGCTTGTTTTTCCGAACAGGGGGCAATGAGCAGTTCTTC; CDR3: CASSLFFRTGGNEQFF
size: few; D: TRBD1; J: TRBJ1-2; V: TRBV4-1; DNA: TGCGCCAGCAGCCAAGGGGATGGACAGGGGGCGCCCCATGGCTACACCTTC; CDR3: CASSQGDGQGAPHGYTF
size: once; D: -; J: TRBJ2-3; V: TRBV24-1; DNA: TGTGCCACCAGTGGGTCCGGCGCAGATACGCAGTATTTT; CDR3: CATSGSGADTQYF
size: -; D: -; J: TRBJ2-1; V: TRBV5-1; DNA: TGCGCCAGCAGCTTGGTCCCCACAGCGCAGAATTACAATGAGCAGTTCTTC; CDR3: CASSLVPTAQNYNEQFF
size: many; D: TRBD2; J: TRBJ2-3; V: TRBV20-1; DNA: TGCAGTGCTAGAAAGCTAGCGGGGGGGCCCGGAGATACGCAGTATTTT; CDR3: CSARKLAGGPGDTQYF
size: many; D: -; J: TRBJ2-1; V: TRBV11-1; DNA: TGTGCCAGCAGCGACGCCGGGATCATACCGTCCTTTAGCTCCTACAATGAGCAGTTCTTC; CDR3: CASSDAGIIPSFSSYNEQFF
size: -; D: TRBD2; J: TRBJ2-4; V: TRBV4-2; DNA: TGTGCCAGCAGCCAAGGGACTAGCGGGGGGGCTTTTGACATTCAGTACTTC; CDR3: CASSQGTSGGAFDIQYF
size: few; D: -; J: TRBJ1-6; V: TRBV7-2; DNA: TGTGCCAGCAGCTTAGGGGGGACCCTCCACTTT; CDR3: CASSLGGTLHF
size: -; D: -; J: TRBJ1-5; V: TRBV29-1; DNA: TGCAGCGTCTCCACAGGGTCCAGGGGCAATCAGCCCCAGCATTTT; CDR3: CSVSTGSRGNQPQHF
size: -; D: -; J: TRBJ2-1; V: TRBV20-1; DNA: TGCAGTGCTGGGGGGAGCTCCTACAATGAGCAGTTCTTC; CDR3: CSAGGSSYNEQFF
size: -; D: -; J: TRBJ2-3; V: TRBV6-5; DNA: TGTGCCAGCAGTTACTCGGGGGCGGGGCCCAGCACAGATACGCAGTATTTT; CDR3: CASSYSGAGPSTDTQYF
size: -; D: -; J: TRBJ2-3; V: TRBV4-3; DNA: TGCGCCAGCAGCCAAGGCCCGCTGTCGGTGACAGATACGCAGTATTTT; CDR3: CASSQGPLSVTDTQYF
size: few; D: -; J: TRBJ2-3; V: TRBV7-2; DNA: TGTGCCAGCAGCTTACGTGGGGGGGCCCCAGATACGCAGTATTTT; CDR3: CASSLRGGAPDTQYF
size: -; D: -; J: TRBJ2-6; V: TRBV9; DNA: TGTGCCAGCAGCGACGATCCCCATGCGGGCTCTGGGGCCAACGTCCTGACTTTC; CDR3: CASSDDPHAGSGANVLTF
size: few; D: -; J: TRBJ2-5; V: TRBV2; DNA: TGTGCCAGCAGTGAGAGTTGGGGGGCAGAGACCCAGTACTTC; CDR3: CASSESWGAETQYF
size: -; D: TRBD1; J: TRBJ2-1; V: TRBV6-5; DNA: TGTGCCAGCAGAGAGGGACAGGGGATTAGCAATGAGCAGTTCTTC; CDR3: CASREGQGISNEQFF
size: -; D: -; J: TRBJ1-5; V: TRBV7-2; DNA: TGTGCCAGCAGCTTGGGAACCGGTCAGCCCCAGCATTTT; CDR3: CASSLGTGQPQHF
size: few; D: TRBD1; J: TRBJ2-5; V: TRBV15; DNA: TGTGCCACCAGCAGCAGGGGGCCGGAGACCCAGTACTTC; CDR3: CATSSRGPETQYF
size: -; D: -; J: TRBJ2-7; V: TRBV7-3; DNA: TGTGCCAGCAGCGTAGACAGCCACGAGCAGTACTTC; CDR3: CASSVDSHEQYF
size: -; D: TRBD2; J: TRBJ2-5; V: TRBV11-2; DNA: TGTGCCAGCAGCCCAGCGGGGACCGTACAAGAGACCCAGTACTTC; CDR3: CASSPAGTVQETQYF
size: few; D: -; J: TRBJ2-7; V: TRBV12-3/TRBV12-4; DNA: TGTGCCAGCAGTTTAGCTAGGGGCGAGCAGTACTTC; CDR3: CASSLARGEQYF
size: few; D: TRBD1; J: TRBJ1-2; V: TRBV28; DNA: TGTGCCAGCAGGCACCAGGGGGGCTATGGCTACACCTTC; CDR3: CASRHQGGYGYTF
size: -; D: -; J: TRBJ2-2; V: TRBV6-1; DNA: TGTGCCAGCAGTGAATACAGCCACACCGGGGAGCTGTTTTTT; CDR3: CASSEYSHTGELFF
size: many; D: -; J: TRBJ2-3; V: TRBV23-1; DNA: TGCGCCAGCAGTCAAGGGGGTGGGCCAGATACGCAGTATTTT; CDR3: CASSQGGGPDTQYF
size: many; D: -; J: TRBJ1-4; V: TRBV4-3; DNA: TGCGCCAGCAGCCAAGACTCCGGGACCGAACCGAAAAAACTGTTTTTT; CDR3: CASSQDSGTEPKKLFF
size: -; D: -; J: TRBJ1-2; V: TRBV5-6; DNA: TGTGCCAGCAGCTTGGGAACAGCCGAACTCTATGGCTACACCTTC; CDR3: CASSLGTAELYGYTF
size: -; D: -; J: TRBJ2-3; V: TRBV18; DNA: TGTGCCAGCTCACCATCGTTCGCGGCAGATACGCAGTATTTT; CDR3: CASSPSFAADTQYF
size: many; D: -; J: TRBJ2-6; V: TRBV12-3/TRBV12-4; DNA: TGTGCCAGCACCGTAGGGGCGCGGGGGGCCAACGTCCTGACTTTC; CDR3: CASTVGARGANVLTF
size: few; D: -; J: TRBJ2-3; V: TRBV4-3; DNA: TGCGCCAGCAGCCGAGAAACCTGGTTAAGGGGGGAAAGTAGCACAGATACGCAGTATTTT; CDR3: CASSRETWLRGESSTDTQYF
size: many; D: -; J: TRBJ1-2; V: TRBV4-1; DNA: TGCGCCAGCAGCCAAGATGCGGCGGGGACCTATGGCTACACCTTC; CDR3: CASSQDAAGTYGYTF
size: -; D: -; J: TRBJ1-1; V: TRBV27; DNA: TGTGCCAGTCGCCGTCGGGAGAACACTGAAGCTTTCTTT; CDR3: CASRRRENTEAFF
size: -; D: -; J: TRBJ2-1; V: TRBV7-2; DNA: TGTGCCAGCAGCTTAGTCCCACCCTCCTACAATGAGCAGTTCTTC; CDR3: CASSLVPPSYNEQFF
size: few; D: -; J: TRBJ1-2; V: TRBV20-1; DNA: TGCAGTGCTAGAGATTTGAGCGTTGGCTACACCTTC; CDR3: CSARDLSVGYTF
size: few; D: -; J: TRBJ2-7; V: TRBV5-1; DNA: TGCGCCAGCAGGAACCACGAGCAGTACTTC; CDR3: CASRNHEQYF
size: few; D: -; J: TRBJ1-1; V: TRBV6-5; DNA: TGTGCCAGCATCAACCTACGGGCTGGGGCTTTCTTT; CDR3: CASINLRAGAFF
size: many; D: -; J: TRBJ2-3; V: TRBV4-3; DNA: TGCGCCAGCAGCCAAGGACTCACAGATACGCAGTATTTT; CDR3: CASSQGLTDTQYF